These 30 T cell receptor beta chains originate from one sample sequenced in a study of OX40 agonist ivuxolimab in advanced cancers. Only in-frame clones appear in the TCRdb table, and some are missing; sequencing was by immunoSEQ multiplex PCR. The top ten hold roughly a fifth of the sample, which has roughly 34,000 clones, nearly 75% seen once. The sample was CD4+ or CD8+ T cells sorted from blood, taken in a trial of the OX40 agonist ivuxolimab. These receptor sequences come from an adult with an advanced solid tumor such as melanoma, head and neck, liver or kidney cancer.

This clone showed up just once. This chain uses TRBV27 with TRBJ1-1; 9 bases fit TRBD1. Germline V gene lookup returns CDR1 MNHEY and CDR2 SMNVEV (reference sequence). This CDR3 has 14 amino acids. The ends lost 5 bases at V and 7 bases at J; junction bases unmatched: 8. CDR3 sequence: CASSPWDRVGEAFF. CDR3 nucleotide sequence: TGTGCCAGCAGTCCCTGGGACAGGGTGGGTGAAGCTTTCTTT.

V is TRBV6-5 and J is TRBJ1-6, with D possibly matching TRBD1 (6 bases). The CDR3 runs to 13 residues. Deletions cut 8 bases from V and 4 bases from J, with 9 bases between. The germline V gene encodes CDR1 MNHEY and CDR2 SVGAGI. In DNA form, the CDR3 reads TGTGCCAGCTGGGACAATTATAATTCACCCCTCCACTTT. It encodes CASWDNYNSPLHF.

This CDR3 reads CASSVERSGANVLTF. The DNA for the CDR3 is TGTGCCAGCAGCGTAGAACGCTCTGGGGCCAACGTCCTGACTTTC. The chain links TRBV9 to TRBJ2-6; D call uncertain. CDR3 length equals 15 residues. The germline CDR1 and CDR2 sequences are SGDLS and YYNGEE. Trimming removed 0 bases from V and 0 bases from J, with 4 bases in between.

CDR3 nucleotide sequence: TGTGCCAGCAGCGCTCTAGCGGGGGGGTGGAATGAGCAGTTCTTC. It yields the protein CASSALAGGWNEQFF. The chain carries TRBV7-8 and TRBJ2-1; 12 nucleotides agree with TRBD2. The ends lost 5 bases at V and 7 bases at J; junction bases unmatched: 6. CDR3 length: 15 amino acids. The germline V gene has CDR1 SGHVS and CDR2 FQNEAQ.

The J gene is TRBJ1-6, the V gene TRBV7-2, with TRBD1 identical over 7 bases. This CDR3 has 13 residues. V shed 10 bases, J shed 10 bases, and the junction held 10 bases outside the gene matches. Germline loops: CDR1 SGHTA, CDR2 FQGNSA. DNA for the CDR3: TGTGCCACCGCCCGGGACAGACAATCACCCCTCCACTTT. Amino acid sequence: CATARDRQSPLHF.

The chain uses TRBV5-6 and TRBJ2-7, with D possibly matching TRBD2 (6 bases). Germline V gene data show CDR1 as SGHDT and CDR2 as YYEEEE. V was pared by 2 bases and J by 2 bases, with 14 bases between. This CDR3 has 15 residues. The CDR3 loop reads CASSFGAGHPYEQYF. The CDR3 DNA reads as TGTGCCAGCAGCTTCGGAGCGGGCCATCCCTACGAGCAGTACTTC.

This clone was picked up a small number of times. The CDR3 sequence: CASSSRLAGYTGELFF. The CDR3 DNA follows: TGTGCCAGCAGCTCAAGACTAGCGGGGTACACCGGGGAGCTGTTTTTT. This chain joins TRBV7-9 and TRBJ2-2, with 11 bases matching TRBD2. The CDR3 is 16 residues long. V was pared by 4 bases and J by 3 bases, with 4 bases of the junction left unmatched. CDR1 and CDR2 (germline): SEHNR, FQNEAQ (reference sequence).

This clone came up a few times. The chain couples TRBV4-1 to TRBJ2-1; 7 positions agree with TRBD2. The ends lost 0 bases at V and 8 bases at J; junction bases unmatched: 4. The CDR3 has 14 amino acids. In germline, CDR1 is MGHRA, CDR2 YSYEKL. CDR3 residues: CASSQETSPDEQFF. CDR3 coding DNA: TGCGCCAGCAGCCAAGAGACTAGCCCGGATGAGCAGTTCTTC.

This clone was counted between two and nine times. V is TRBV11-3 and J is TRBJ2-5; D remains unclear. Germline CDR1 reads SGHNT; CDR2 reads YENEEA. The CDR3 loop spans 15 amino acids. V was shortened by 1 base and J by 0 bases, with 9 bases between the two germline ends. CDR3 DNA sequence: TGTGCCAGCAGCTTAGGGAACCCGTACCAAGAGACCCAGTACTTC. Translation gives CASSLGNPYQETQYF.

CDR3 loop: CASSRGQGGYEQYF. DNA of the CDR3: TGTGCCAGCAGCCGAGGACAGGGTGGATACGAGCAGTACTTC. The rearrangement uses TRBV6-6 and TRBJ2-7, with 8 bases identical to TRBD1. CDR3 length: 14 amino acids. V trimming: 6 bases; J trimming: 4 bases; junction bases outside the gene matches: 8. Looked up from germline, CDR1 is MNHNY and CDR2 is SVGAGI (reference sequence).

This sequence joins TRBV19 and TRBJ2-1, with 7 bases lining up with TRBD2. V lost 4 bases to trimming and J lost 8 bases; unmatched junction nucleotides: 11. Germline CDR1 LNHDA, CDR2 SQIVND (reference sequence). This CDR3 has 15 residues. CDR3 region: CASSRERTRAHEQFF. The CDR3 nucleotides read TGTGCCAGTAGTAGGGAGAGGACTAGGGCTCATGAGCAGTTCTTC.

The chain employs TRBV2 and TRBJ2-3; D is undetermined. The V gene's germline CDR1 is SNHLY and CDR2 FYNNEI. The CDR3 totals 13 residues. The V gene lost 6 bases and the J gene lost 4 bases, with 11 bases spanning the gap. As DNA, the CDR3 is TGTGCCAGCAGAGTCAGGATGGCAGATACGCAGTATTTT. This gives the protein CASRVRMADTQYF.

V and J are TRBV27 and TRBJ1-2; 9 positions match TRBD1. V lost 2 bases to trimming and J lost 1 base; unmatched junction nucleotides: 2. The CDR3 is 15 amino acids. CDR1 and CDR2 from the germline V gene are MNHEY and SMNVEV (reference sequence). CDR3 DNA sequence: TGTGCCAGCAGTTTACGGGGACAGGGTAACTATGGCTACACCTTC. Translating gives CASSLRGQGNYGYTF.

The chain uses TRBV5-1 and TRBJ1-4, with a possible D match to TRBD1 (6 bases). The CDR3 length is 17 residues. Trimming removed 2 bases from V and 12 bases from J, with 26 bases in between. Germline-derived CDR1 and CDR2 are SGHRS and YFSETQ. CDR3 coding DNA: TGCGCCAGCAGCTTCTACCGGGACACGAGGAGTATCGGAGAACTGTTTTTT. Translated, it gives CASSFYRDTRSIGELFF. Complete variable domain (other parts from reference TRBV5-1 and TRBJ1-4): KAGVTQTPRYLIKTRGQQVTLSCSPISGHRSVSWYQQTPGQGLQFLFEYFSETQRNKGNFPGRFSGRQFSNSRSEMNVSTLELGDSALYLCASSFYRDTRSIGELFFGSGTQLSVL.

V usage is TRBV27 and J usage is TRBJ2-3; 8 positions agree with TRBD2. The junction had 9 bases not matched to a gene; V was cut back by 5 bases and J by 5 bases. From germline, CDR1 is MNHEY and CDR2 SMNVEV (reference sequence). The CDR3 spans 15 residues. The DNA of the CDR3 is TGTGCCAGCAGTACCCCGGGGGGGCGGGGAGATACGCAGTATTTT. Translation: CASSTPGGRGDTQYF.

The chain carries TRBV6-6 and TRBJ1-6; 10 bases align to TRBD1. There are 15 residues in the CDR3. Losses at the gene ends were 2 bases for V and 10 bases for J; bases not matched to a gene: 5. Germline-derived CDR1 and CDR2 are MNHNY and SVGAGI (reference sequence). CDR3 DNA sequence: TGTGCCAGCAGTTACCTCGGGACAGGGGAATCACCCCTCCACTTT. Translated: CASSYLGTGESPLHF.

The chain employs TRBV6-1 and TRBJ2-7, with D unresolved. The V end lost 6 bases, the J end lost 6 bases, and 15 bases lay between the germline ends. The CDR3 loop spans 13 amino acids. Germline CDR1 is MNHNS and CDR2 is SASEGT. The DNA of the CDR3 is TGTGCCAGCAGCGTTAAGGTGGGCCGCGAGCAGTACGTC. This encodes CASSVKVGREQYV.

With respect to this clone: Mismatch with germline at one junction end may stem from a read error. V gene TRBV5-6 combines with J gene TRBJ2-1; tentatively, D is TRBD2 (5 bases). CDR1 and CDR2 (germline): SGHDT, YYEEEE. The CDR3 spans 13 residues. The DNA of the CDR3 is TGTGTCAGCAGCTTGAGGGCTTACAATGAGCAGTTCTTC. Protein product: CVSSLRAYNEQFF.

This clone was detected a few times. Here the CDR3 reads CASSLDLDRHGYTF. CDR3 sequence (DNA): TGTGCCAGCAGCTTAGACTTGGACAGGCATGGCTACACCTTC. The chain recombines TRBV7-2 with TRBJ1-2; TRBD1 matches 7 bases. The junction had 5 bases not matched to a gene; V was cut back by 1 base and J by 6 bases. The CDR3 is 14 amino acids. Looked up from germline, CDR1 is SGHTA and CDR2 is FQGNSA.

The V and J genes are TRBV6-5 and TRBJ2-5; TRBD2 aligns across 8 bases. The CDR3 totals 16 residues. Trimming took 0 bases from V and 2 from J; bases not matched to a gene: 5. Germline-derived CDR1 and CDR2 are MNHEY and SVGAGI. CDR3 in DNA: TGTGCCAGCAGTTACTCCGGGACTAGGCGGCAAGAGACCCAGTACTTC. The encoded protein is CASSYSGTRRQETQYF.

The rearrangement joins TRBV28 to TRBJ1-2; tentatively, D is TRBD1 (5 bases). V dropped 7 bases and J dropped 0 bases, with 12 bases sitting between them. This CDR3 region has 14 residues. CDR1 and CDR2 (germline): MDHEN, SYDVKM. In DNA, the CDR3 is TGTGCCAGCACCTTTCTCAGGGCTAACTATGGCTACACCTTC. It specifies CASTFLRANYGYTF.

The chain combines TRBV11-2 with TRBJ1-1, with D hard to call. V gave up 1 base and J gave up 1 base, with 4 bases separating them. The CDR3 runs 13 residues. Germline CDR1 SGHAT, CDR2 FQNNGV. CDR3 DNA: TGTGCCAGCAGCTTAGGCCAGAACACTGAAGCTTTCTTT. Translation: CASSLGQNTEAFF.

In this sample, this clone turned up many times. The rearrangement joins TRBV10-3 to TRBJ1-2; 8 bases are a match to TRBD1. The J segment lost 5 bases and the V segment lost 2 bases, leaving 7 bases of the junction unmatched. This CDR3 region has 15 residues. Germline V CDR1 and CDR2: ENHRY, SYGVKD. For the CDR3, the DNA is TGTGCCATCAGTGAGGCGTTGACAGGGGTTTATGGCTACACCTTC. Its protein is CAISEALTGVYGYTF.

The count of this clone is one. The genes are TRBV18 and TRBJ2-6; D gene uncertain. The length of the CDR3 is 15 residues. The V gene lost 2 bases and the J gene lost 2 bases, with 7 bases spanning the gap. Germline values: CDR1 KGHSH, CDR2 LQKENI. The CDR3 bases are TGTGCCAGCTCACCAGGGTCCCCTGGGGCCAACGTCCTGACTTTC. This gives the protein CASSPGSPGANVLTF.

This clone was picked up a small number of times. The chain uses TRBV5-1 and TRBJ2-5, with 11 bases aligning to TRBD1. The CDR3 contains 15 residues. The germline gives CDR1 SGHRS, CDR2 YFSETQ. V shed 4 bases and J 4 bases; nucleotides not matched to a gene: 6. CDR3 loop: CASSLDRGRSETQYF. The DNA of the CDR3 is TGCGCCAGCAGCCTGGACAGGGGGCGTTCAGAGACCCAGTACTTC.

This clone is categorized as medium-sized. The J gene is TRBJ1-1, the V gene TRBV2; 8 bases align to TRBD1. The length of the CDR3 is 14 residues. With 3 bases clipped from V and 5 bases from J, the junction kept 5 bases outside the gene matches. Germline V lookup: CDR1 SNHLY, CDR2 FYNNEI. The CDR3 spells CASSEAGGYTEAFF. Written as DNA, the CDR3 is TGTGCCAGCAGTGAGGCAGGGGGCTATACTGAAGCTTTCTTT.

The DNA of the CDR3 is TGCGCCAGCAGCCAAGACCCGCCTAGCGGGGGGGCCCCAGATACGCAGTATTTT. Its translation is CASSQDPPSGGAPDTQYF. The chain is built from TRBV4-1 and TRBJ2-3, with TRBD2 matching over 12 bases. CDR1 MGHRA and CDR2 YSYEKL come from the germline V gene. The CDR3 has 18 residues. The V and J ends lost 0 bases and 4 bases, in that order; junction bases with no gene match: 8.

This clone was recorded a few times. This sequence joins TRBV5-1 and TRBJ1-2; perhaps TRBD1 as D (6 bases). The V gene lost 4 bases and the J gene lost 8 bases, with 24 bases spanning the gap. The CDR3 sequence is 16 residues long. The germline V gene encodes CDR1 SGHRS and CDR2 YFSETQ. The DNA for the CDR3 is TGCGCCAGCAGCCCAGCACAGGGCGAATTGTTAAGGGGCTACACCTTC. Translated, it gives CASSPAQGELLRGYTF.

The V call is TRBV6-1, the J call TRBJ2-1; 8 nucleotides line up with TRBD1. The CDR3 covers 16 residues. V was pared by 0 bases and J by 7 bases, with 8 bases of the junction left unmatched. Germline V gene sequence: CDR1 MNHNS, CDR2 SASEGT. The DNA of the CDR3 is TGTGCCAGCAGTGAAGCCTCAGGGGGCTTAGATAATGAGCAGTTCTTC. Its protein product is CASSEASGGLDNEQFF.

In this sample, this clone turned up a few times. This rearrangement joins TRBV5-1 to TRBJ1-2, with a weak D call TRBD1 (6 bases). Germline V CDR1 and CDR2: SGHRS, YFSETQ. This CDR3 comprises 13 residues. Deletions cut 4 bases from V and 5 bases from J, with 12 bases between. CDR3 residues: CASSKGGEYGYTF. CDR3 DNA sequence: TGCGCCAGCAGCAAGGGGGGTGAATATGGCTACACCTTC.